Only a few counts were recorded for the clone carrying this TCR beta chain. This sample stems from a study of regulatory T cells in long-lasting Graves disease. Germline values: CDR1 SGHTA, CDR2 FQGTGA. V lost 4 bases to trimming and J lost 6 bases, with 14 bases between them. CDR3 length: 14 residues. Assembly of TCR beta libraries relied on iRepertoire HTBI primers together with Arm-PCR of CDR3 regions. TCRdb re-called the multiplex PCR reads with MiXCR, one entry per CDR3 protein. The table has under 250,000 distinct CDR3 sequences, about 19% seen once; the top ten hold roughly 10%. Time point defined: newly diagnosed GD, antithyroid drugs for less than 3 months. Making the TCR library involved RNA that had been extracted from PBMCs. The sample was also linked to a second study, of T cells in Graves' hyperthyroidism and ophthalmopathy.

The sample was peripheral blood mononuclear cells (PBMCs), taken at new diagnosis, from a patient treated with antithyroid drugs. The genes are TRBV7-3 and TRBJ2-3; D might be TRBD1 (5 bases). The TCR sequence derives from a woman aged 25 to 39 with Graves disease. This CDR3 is CASSSPPKGDTQYF. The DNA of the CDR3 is TGTGCCAGCAGCTCCCCCCCCAAGGGGGATACGCAGTATTTT.